This T cell receptor (beta chain) emerged from a study of Ad26.COV2.S vaccination and SARS-CoV-2 variants. Study-wide points: Researchers reported similar non-spike TCR breadth in vaccine and placebo recipients. Reported findings describe substantial breadth in spike-specific CD8+ and CD4+ T cell responses following vaccination.

In the case of this clone: Its matching antigen is unknown.

Germline V gives CDR1 SGHDT, CDR2 YYEEEE. Trimming removed 6 bases from V and 8 bases from J, with 27 bases in between. The CDR3 runs 17 residues. The method was immunoSEQ multiplex PCR; TCRdb's version includes in-frame clones alone and lacks a portion of them. The sample lists about 350,000 clones, about 90% seen once, with 3% to 4% in the top ten. This chain connects TRBV5-6 to TRBJ2-1; D is uncertain. This material consisted of peripheral blood, taken after recovery from COVID-19. The origin of this receptor is a human donor who had recovered from COVID-19. Here the CDR3 DNA reads TGTGCCAGCACCGCCCGGCCGGGCCAGTCGCTTGTCCATGAGCAGTTCTTC. This translates into CASTARPGQSLVHEQFF.